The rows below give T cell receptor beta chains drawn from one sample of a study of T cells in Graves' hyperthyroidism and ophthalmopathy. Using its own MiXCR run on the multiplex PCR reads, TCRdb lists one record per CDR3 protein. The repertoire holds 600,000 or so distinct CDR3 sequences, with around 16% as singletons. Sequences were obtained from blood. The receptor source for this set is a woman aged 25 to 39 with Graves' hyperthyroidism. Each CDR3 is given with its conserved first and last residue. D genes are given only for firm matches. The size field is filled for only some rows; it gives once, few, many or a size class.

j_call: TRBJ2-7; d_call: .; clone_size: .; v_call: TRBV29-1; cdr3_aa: CSVLTANGGYEQYF; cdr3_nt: TGCAGCGTGCTAACGGCGAATGGTGGGTACGAGCAGTACTTC
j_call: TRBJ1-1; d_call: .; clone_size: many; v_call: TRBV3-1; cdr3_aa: CASSYRNTEAFF; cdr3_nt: TGTGCCAGCAGTTATAGGAACACTGAAGCTTTCTTT
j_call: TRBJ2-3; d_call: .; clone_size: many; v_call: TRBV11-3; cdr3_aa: CASRSQDSSDTQYF; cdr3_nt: TGTGCCAGCAGGTCCCAGGACAGTTCAGATACGCAGTATTTT
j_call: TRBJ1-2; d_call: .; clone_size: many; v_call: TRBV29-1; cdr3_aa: CSAGEESYGYTF; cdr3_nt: TGCAGCGCGGGGGAGGAAAGCTATGGCTACACCTTC
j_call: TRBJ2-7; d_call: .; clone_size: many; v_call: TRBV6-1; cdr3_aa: CASKKDAISYEQYF; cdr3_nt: TGTGCCAGCAAGAAGGACGCTATCTCCTACGAGCAGTACTTC
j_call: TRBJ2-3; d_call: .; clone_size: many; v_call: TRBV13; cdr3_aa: CASSLLRDTQYF; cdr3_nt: TGTGCCAGCAGCTTACTAAGGGATACGCAGTATTTT
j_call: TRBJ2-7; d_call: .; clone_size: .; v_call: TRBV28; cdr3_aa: CASSFFRRVYGQYF; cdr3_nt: TGTGCCAGCAGTTTTTTTCGCAGGGTTTACGGGCAGTACTTC
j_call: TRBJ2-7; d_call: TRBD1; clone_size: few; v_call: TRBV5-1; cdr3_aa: CASIRLDRAISYEQYF; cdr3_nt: TGCGCCAGCATCCGCCTAGACAGGGCCATCTCCTACGAGCAGTACTTC
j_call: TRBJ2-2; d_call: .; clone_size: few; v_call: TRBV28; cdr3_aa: CASKDYSVNTGELFF; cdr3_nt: TGTGCCAGCAAGGACTACTCCGTGAACACCGGGGAGCTGTTTTTT
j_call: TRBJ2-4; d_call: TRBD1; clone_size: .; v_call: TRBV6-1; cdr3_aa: CASSGDRGLAKNIQYF; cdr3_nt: TGTGCCAGCAGTGGCGACAGGGGACTAGCCAAAAACATTCAGTACTTC
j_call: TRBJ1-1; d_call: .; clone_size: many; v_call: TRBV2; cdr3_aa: CASSEMRGGTEAFF; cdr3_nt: TGTGCCAGCAGTGAAATGAGAGGTGGCACTGAAGCTTTCTTT
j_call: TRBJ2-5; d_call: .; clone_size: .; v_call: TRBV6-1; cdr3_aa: CASSDPAGLQETQYF; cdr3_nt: TGTGCCAGCAGTGACCCTGCCGGTCTACAAGAGACCCAGTACTTC
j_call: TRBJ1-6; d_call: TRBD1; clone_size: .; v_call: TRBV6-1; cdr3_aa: CASRGVAGQGRSYNSPLHF; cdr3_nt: TGTGCCAGCAGGGGGGTTGCGGGACAGGGAAGGTCCTATAATTCACCCCTCCACTTT
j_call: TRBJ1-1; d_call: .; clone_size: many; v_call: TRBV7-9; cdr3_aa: CASSLYMNTEAFF; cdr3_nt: TGTGCCAGCAGCCTCTACATGAACACTGAAGCTTTCTTT
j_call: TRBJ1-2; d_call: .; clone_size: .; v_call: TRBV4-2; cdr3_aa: CASSQAGAWDGYTF; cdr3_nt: TGTGCCAGCAGCCAGGCCGGGGCCTGGGATGGCTACACCTTC
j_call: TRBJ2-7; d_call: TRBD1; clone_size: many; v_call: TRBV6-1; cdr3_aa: CASKRDREPSYEQYF; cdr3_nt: TGTGCCAGCAAGCGGGACAGGGAGCCATCCTACGAGCAGTACTTC
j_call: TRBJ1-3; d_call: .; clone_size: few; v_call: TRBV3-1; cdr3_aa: CASSQGGAGNTIYF; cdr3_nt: TGTGCCAGCAGCCAAGGCGGCGCTGGAAACACCATATATTTT
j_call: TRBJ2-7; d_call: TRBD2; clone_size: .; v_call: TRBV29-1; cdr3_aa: CSVAGLAGQNEQYF; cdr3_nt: TGCAGCGTTGCGGGACTAGCGGGCCAGAATGAGCAGTACTTC
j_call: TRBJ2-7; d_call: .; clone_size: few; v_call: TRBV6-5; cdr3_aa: CASIFSGPSYEQYF; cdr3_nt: TGTGCCAGCATTTTCAGCGGGCCTTCCTACGAGCAGTACTTC
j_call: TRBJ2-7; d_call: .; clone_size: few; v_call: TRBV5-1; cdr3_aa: CASSWDSEATYKQYF; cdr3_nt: TGCGCCAGCAGCTGGGATTCTGAAGCAACCTACAAGCAGTACTTC
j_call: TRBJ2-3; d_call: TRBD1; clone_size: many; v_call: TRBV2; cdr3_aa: CASRGTGGSDTQYF; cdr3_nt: TGTGCCAGCAGGGGGACAGGGGGATCGGATACGCAGTATTTT
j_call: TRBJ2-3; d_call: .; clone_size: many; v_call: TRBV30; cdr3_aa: CAWSVATDTQYF; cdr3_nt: TGTGCCTGGAGCGTGGCTACAGATACGCAGTATTTT
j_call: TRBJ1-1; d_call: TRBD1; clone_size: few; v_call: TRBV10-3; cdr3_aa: CATNRGTEAFF; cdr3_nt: TGTGCCACTAACAGGGGTACTGAAGCTTTCTTT
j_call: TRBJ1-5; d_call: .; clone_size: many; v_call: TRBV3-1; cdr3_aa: CASSSDRSNQPQHF; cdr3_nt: TGTGCCAGCTCTTCCGACAGGAGCAATCAGCCCCAGCATTTT
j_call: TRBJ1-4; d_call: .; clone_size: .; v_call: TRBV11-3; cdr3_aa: CASSCPAVHNEKLFF; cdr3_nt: TGTGCCAGCAGCTGCCCTGCGGTCCATAATGAAAAACTGTTTTTT
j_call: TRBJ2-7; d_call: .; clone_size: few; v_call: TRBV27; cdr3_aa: CASSLSYGPSYEQYF; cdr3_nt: TGTGCCAGCAGTTTATCGTACGGGCCCTCCTACGAGCAGTACTTC
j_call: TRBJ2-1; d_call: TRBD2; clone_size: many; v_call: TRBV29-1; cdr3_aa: CSVKLAGGLGEQFF; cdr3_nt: TGCAGCGTGAAACTAGCGGGAGGGCTTGGTGAGCAGTTCTTC
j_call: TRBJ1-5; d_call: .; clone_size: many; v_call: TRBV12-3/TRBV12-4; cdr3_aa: CASSLSTGTEPQHF; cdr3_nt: TGTGCCAGCAGTTTGAGTACAGGGACGGAGCCCCAGCATTTT
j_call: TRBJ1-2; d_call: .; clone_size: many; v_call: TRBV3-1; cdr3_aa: CASSATLRAGYGYTF; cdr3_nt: TGTGCCAGCAGCGCCACTCTCAGGGCTGGGTATGGCTACACCTTC
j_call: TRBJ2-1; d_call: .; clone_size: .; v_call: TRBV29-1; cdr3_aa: CSVSGPGYNEQFF; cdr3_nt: TGCAGCGTTTCGGGACCAGGGTACAATGAGCAGTTCTTC
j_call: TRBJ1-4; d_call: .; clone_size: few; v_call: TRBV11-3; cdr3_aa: CASSLNRVANEKLFF; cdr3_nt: TGTGCCAGCAGCCTTAACAGGGTGGCTAATGAAAAACTGTTTTTT
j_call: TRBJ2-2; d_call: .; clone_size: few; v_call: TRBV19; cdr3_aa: CATGRFGGPGTGELFF; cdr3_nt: TGTGCTACCGGGCGGTTCGGGGGCCCAGGCACCGGGGAGCTGTTTTTT
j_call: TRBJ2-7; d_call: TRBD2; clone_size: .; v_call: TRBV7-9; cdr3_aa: CASSFGTSGSPTYEQYF; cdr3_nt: TGTGCCAGCAGCTTCGGGACTAGCGGGTCTCCCACCTACGAGCAGTACTTC
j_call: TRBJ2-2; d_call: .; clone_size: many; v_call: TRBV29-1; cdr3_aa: CSVVGGTGELFF; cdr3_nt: TGCAGCGTTGTGGGGGGCACCGGGGAGCTGTTTTTT
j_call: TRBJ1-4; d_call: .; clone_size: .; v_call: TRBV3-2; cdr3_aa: CASSQMNEGGPPNEKLFF; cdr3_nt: TGTGCCAGCAGCCAAATGAATGAAGGGGGCCCTCCTAATGAAAAACTGTTTTTT
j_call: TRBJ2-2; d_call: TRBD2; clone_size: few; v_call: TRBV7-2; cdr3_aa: CASSQGTSLNTGELFF; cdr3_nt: TGTGCCAGCAGCCAAGGGACTAGCCTGAACACCGGGGAGCTGTTTTTT
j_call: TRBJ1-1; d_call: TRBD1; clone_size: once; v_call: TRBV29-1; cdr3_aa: CSVVRGGGEALF; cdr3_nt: TGCAGCGTTGTTAGAGGGGGCGGGGAAGCTCTCTTT
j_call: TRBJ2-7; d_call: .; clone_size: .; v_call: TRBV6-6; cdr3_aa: CASSYSGAGSYEQYF; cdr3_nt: TGTGCCAGCAGTTACTCAGGGGCAGGATCCTACGAGCAGTACTTC
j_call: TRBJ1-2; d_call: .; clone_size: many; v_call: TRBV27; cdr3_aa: CASSLTTDNYGYTF; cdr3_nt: TGTGCCAGCAGTTTAACGACAGATAACTATGGCTACACCTTC
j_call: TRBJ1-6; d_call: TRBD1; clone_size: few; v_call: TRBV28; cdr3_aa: CASSRSTGGESPFHF; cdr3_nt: TGTGCCAGCAGTCGATCTACAGGGGGCGAGTCACCCTTCCACTTT
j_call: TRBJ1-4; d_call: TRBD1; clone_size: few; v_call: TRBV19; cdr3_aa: CASKRGTATNEKLFF; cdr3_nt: TGTGCCAGTAAAAGGGGGACAGCAACTAATGAAAAACTGTTTTTT
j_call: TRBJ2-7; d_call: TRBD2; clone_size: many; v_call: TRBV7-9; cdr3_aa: CASMRLAGGSYEQYF; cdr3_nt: TGTGCCAGCATGAGACTAGCGGGGGGCTCCTACGAGCAGTACTTC